The rows below give T cell receptor beta chains drawn from one sample of a study of blood T cell repertoires in COVID-19. Some clones are missing from TCRdb's copy, which holds only in-frame ones; the method was immunoSEQ multiplex PCR. The table records roughly 140,000 clones, roughly 87% of them present only once. What was sequenced was peripheral blood. These receptors all stem from a woman aged 60-75 years with active or convalescent COVID-19. The CDR3 runs from the conserved cysteine through the conserved F or W. The order of the fields is V gene, D gene, J gene, clone size, CDR3 length, CDR3 protein, CDR3 DNA. D genes are given only for firm matches. Size values are once, few and many counts, or a class for expanded clones, and some rows have none.

V: TRBV6-6
D: TRBD1
J: TRBJ1-2
size: .
length: 15
CDR3: CASSPRTGVNYGYTF
DNA: TGTGCCAGCAGCCCTCGGACAGGGGTTAACTATGGCTACACCTTC

V: TRBV4-3
D: .
J: TRBJ1-4
size: .
length: 13
CDR3: CASSWGGSEKLFF
DNA: TGCGCCAGCAGTTGGGGGGGTAGTGAAAAACTGTTTTTT

V: TRBV18
D: TRBD1
J: TRBJ2-1
size: .
length: 15
CDR3: CASSQGQSDVNEQFF
DNA: TGTGCCAGCTCACAGGGACAGAGCGACGTCAATGAGCAGTTCTTC

V: TRBV10-1
D: TRBD2
J: TRBJ2-5
size: few
length: 13
CDR3: CASSRGRKETQYF
DNA: TGCGCCAGCAGCCGCGGGAGGAAAGAGACCCAGTACTTC

V: TRBV2
D: .
J: TRBJ2-3
size: .
length: 14
CDR3: CASIGLTSTDTQYF
DNA: TGTGCCAGCATAGGACTAACAAGCACAGATACGCAGTATTTT

V: TRBV5-1
D: TRBD1
J: TRBJ1-6
size: .
length: 14
CDR3: CASSGDSYNSPLHF
DNA: TGCGCCAGCAGCGGGGACAGCTATAATTCACCCCTCCACTTT

V: TRBV7-2
D: .
J: TRBJ1-1
size: .
length: 13
CDR3: CASSIQGNTEAFF
DNA: TGTGCCAGCAGCATACAGGGAAACACTGAAGCTTTCTTT

V: TRBV5-5
D: .
J: TRBJ1-2
size: .
length: 15
CDR3: CASSLDPALNYGYTF
DNA: TGTGCCAGCAGCTTGGACCCCGCACTAAACTATGGCTACACCTTC

V: TRBV5-1
D: .
J: TRBJ2-1
size: .
length: 15
CDR3: CASSLATSSYNEQFF
DNA: TGCGCCAGCAGCTTGGCCACGAGCTCCTACAATGAGCAGTTCTTC

V: TRBV6-1
D: TRBD1
J: TRBJ2-1
size: .
length: 15
CDR3: CASSEGTGARNEQFF
DNA: TGTGCCAGCAGTGAAGGGACAGGGGCCAGAAATGAGCAGTTCTTC

V: TRBV28
D: TRBD1
J: TRBJ1-6
size: .
length: 15
CDR3: CASSPPGTVGSPLHF
DNA: TGTGCCAGCAGTCCCCCCGGGACAGTGGGTTCACCCCTCCACTTT

V: TRBV29-1
D: .
J: TRBJ1-4
size: .
length: 13
CDR3: CSVLLALNEKLFF
DNA: TGCAGCGTCCTCCTGGCCCTTAATGAAAAACTGTTTTTT

V: TRBV10-3
D: .
J: TRBJ2-2
size: .
length: 10
CDR3: CASGYGELFF
DNA: TGTGCCAGCGGATACGGGGAGCTGTTTTTT

V: TRBV7-9
D: .
J: TRBJ2-2
size: .
length: 14
CDR3: CASNFSPNTGELFF
DNA: TGTGCCAGCAACTTCTCTCCGAACACCGGGGAGCTGTTTTTT

V: TRBV5-1
D: TRBD1
J: TRBJ2-2
size: .
length: 15
CDR3: CASSSRQGNTGELFF
DNA: TGCGCCAGCAGCTCGCGACAGGGGAACACCGGGGAGCTGTTTTTT

V: TRBV4-3
D: TRBD1
J: TRBJ2-7
size: once
length: 16
CDR3: CASSQETLGQTYEQYF
DNA: TGCGCCAGCAGCCAAGAAACTCTGGGACAGACCTACGAGCAGTACTTC

V: TRBV4-3
D: TRBD2
J: TRBJ2-2
size: .
length: 18
CDR3: CASSQDGLAGVNTGELFF
DNA: TGCGCCAGCAGCCAAGATGGGCTAGCGGGGGTAAACACCGGGGAGCTGTTTTTT

V: TRBV27
D: .
J: TRBJ2-7
size: .
length: 14
CDR3: CASSFRGPLNEQYF
DNA: TGTGCCAGCAGTTTCAGGGGCCCTCTGAACGAGCAGTACTTC

V: TRBV19
D: TRBD2
J: TRBJ2-5
size: .
length: 15
CDR3: CASRSPGTSEETQYF
DNA: TGTGCCAGTAGATCCCCCGGGACTAGCGAAGAGACCCAGTACTTC

V: TRBV3-1/TRBV3-2
D: .
J: TRBJ1-2
size: .
length: 14
CDR3: CASSLQRAGYGYTF
DNA: TGTGCCAGCAGCCTACAAAGAGCAGGGTATGGCTACACCTTC

V: TRBV21-1
D: .
J: TRBJ2-7
size: .
length: 19
CDR3: CASSAAQPPGSGGLTEQYF
DNA: TGTGCCAGCAGCGCTGCCCAACCCCCCGGTAGCGGGGGACTCACGGAGCAGTACTTC

V: TRBV7-2
D: TRBD1
J: TRBJ2-3
size: once
length: 13
CDR3: CASRTGLRDTQYF
DNA: TGTGCCAGCCGGACAGGGCTAAGAGATACGCAGTATTTT

V: TRBV7-2
D: .
J: TRBJ2-5
size: .
length: 13
CDR3: CASSAGRKETQYF
DNA: TGTGCCAGCAGCGCTGGCCGTAAAGAGACCCAGTACTTC

V: TRBV5-1
D: .
J: TRBJ1-4
size: once
length: 15
CDR3: CASSLVGSPNEKLFF
DNA: TGCGCCAGCAGCTTGGTTGGGAGTCCTAATGAAAAACTGTTTTTT

V: TRBV7-2
D: .
J: TRBJ2-1
size: .
length: 13
CDR3: CASSPRLGNEQFF
DNA: TGTGCCAGCAGCCCCAGACTGGGCAATGAGCAGTTCTTC

V: TRBV12-5
D: TRBD2
J: TRBJ2-7
size: .
length: 17
CDR3: CASGLEVLAGAYNEQYF
DNA: TGTGCTAGTGGTTTGGAAGTACTAGCGGGGGCTTACAACGAGCAGTACTTC

V: TRBV19
D: TRBD1
J: TRBJ2-2
size: .
length: 15
CDR3: CASSNRGTNTGELFF
DNA: TGTGCCAGTAGTAACAGGGGGACGAACACCGGGGAGCTGTTTTTT

V: TRBV19
D: TRBD2
J: TRBJ2-1
size: .
length: 17
CDR3: CASSIDRRGGAENEQFF
DNA: TGTGCCAGTAGTATAGATCGCCGCGGGGGGGCGGAGAATGAGCAGTTCTTC

V: TRBV18
D: TRBD1
J: TRBJ2-7
size: .
length: 15
CDR3: CASSPEQGATYEQYF
DNA: TGTGCCAGCTCACCGGAACAGGGGGCTACCTACGAGCAGTACTTC

V: TRBV12-5
D: TRBD1
J: TRBJ2-1
size: .
length: 14
CDR3: CASGTGTGSGEQFF
DNA: TGTGCTAGTGGGACCGGGACAGGGTCAGGGGAGCAGTTCTTC

V: TRBV6-5
D: TRBD2
J: TRBJ2-1
size: .
length: 16
CDR3: CASSSPWGGAYNEQFF
DNA: TGTGCCAGCAGTTCCCCGTGGGGGGGAGCCTACAATGAGCAGTTCTTC

V: TRBV9
D: .
J: TRBJ1-3
size: .
length: 14
CDR3: CASSKVSSGNTIYF
DNA: TGTGCCAGCAGTAAAGTGAGCTCTGGAAACACCATATATTTT

V: TRBV13
D: .
J: TRBJ1-5
size: .
length: 15
CDR3: CASSQRQESNQPQHF
DNA: TGTGCCAGCAGCCAAAGACAGGAAAGCAATCAGCCCCAGCATTTT

V: TRBV7-2
D: .
J: TRBJ2-7
size: .
length: 14
CDR3: CASSLVGALGEQYF
DNA: TGTGCCAGCAGCTTAGTGGGGGCCTTGGGCGAGCAGTACTTC

V: TRBV18
D: .
J: TRBJ1-4
size: once
length: 13
CDR3: CASSPGNREKLFF
DNA: TGTGCCAGCTCACCGGGCAATCGGGAAAAACTGTTTTTT

V: TRBV9
D: .
J: TRBJ2-7
size: .
length: 14
CDR3: CASSVGDRSYEQYF
DNA: TGTGCCAGCAGCGTAGGAGACAGGAGCTACGAGCAGTACTTC

V: TRBV5-1
D: .
J: TRBJ2-5
size: once
length: 10
CDR3: CASSSRPQYF
DNA: TGCGCCAGCAGCTCGCGGCCCCAGTACTTC

V: TRBV3-1/TRBV3-2
D: .
J: TRBJ1-6
size: .
length: 14
CDR3: CASSLQGYNSPLHF
DNA: TGTGCCAGCAGCCTACAGGGATATAATTCACCCCTCCACTTT

V: TRBV6-5
D: TRBD1
J: TRBJ1-1
size: .
length: 12
CDR3: CASRKGQGLAFF
DNA: TGTGCCAGCAGAAAGGGACAGGGACTAGCTTTCTTT

V: TRBV6-5
D: .
J: TRBJ1-5
size: .
length: 13
CDR3: CASRRDSNQPQHF
DNA: TGTGCCAGCAGGAGGGATAGCAATCAGCCCCAGCATTTT

V: TRBV7-8
D: .
J: TRBJ1-4
size: once
length: 14
CDR3: CASSSRTENEKLFF
DNA: TGTGCCAGCAGCTCCCGGACAGAGAATGAAAAACTGTTTTTT

V: TRBV5-8
D: .
J: TRBJ1-2
size: .
length: 13
CDR3: CASSPGDLYGYTF
DNA: TGTGCCAGCAGCCCGGGGGATCTCTATGGCTACACCTTC

V: TRBV4-1
D: .
J: TRBJ1-1
size: once
length: 15
CDR3: CASSHVGGRNTEAFF
DNA: TGCGCCAGCAGCCACGTTGGTGGGCGGAACACTGAAGCTTTCTTT

V: TRBV4-3
D: .
J: TRBJ1-1
size: few
length: 15
CDR3: CASSQMPLSVTEAFF
DNA: TGCGCCAGCAGCCAAATGCCGCTATCGGTCACTGAAGCTTTCTTT

V: TRBV5-6
D: TRBD2
J: TRBJ2-3
size: .
length: 16
CDR3: CASSLGLAGGKDTQYF
DNA: TGTGCCAGCAGCTTGGGACTAGCGGGGGGCAAAGATACGCAGTATTTT

V: TRBV6-5
D: .
J: TRBJ1-1
size: once
length: 16
CDR3: CASSYEVAGWRTEAFF
DNA: TGTGCCAGCAGTTACGAGGTAGCGGGATGGAGGACTGAAGCTTTCTTT

V: TRBV7-9
D: TRBD1
J: TRBJ2-5
size: .
length: 14
CDR3: CASSLEGATETQYF
DNA: TGTGCCAGCAGCTTAGAGGGGGCGACTGAGACCCAGTACTTC

V: TRBV7-2
D: TRBD2
J: TRBJ2-3
size: .
length: 13
CDR3: CASSSTSVDTQYF
DNA: TGTGCCAGCAGCTCGACTAGCGTAGATACGCAGTATTTT

V: TRBV6-2/TRBV6-3
D: .
J: TRBJ2-5
size: .
length: 15
CDR3: CASSKTGYSRETQYF
DNA: TGTGCCAGCAGTAAAACAGGGTATAGCCGCGAGACCCAGTACTTC

V: TRBV19
D: TRBD1
J: TRBJ1-5
size: .
length: 16
CDR3: CASSRQGVVGNQPQHF
DNA: TGTGCCAGTAGTCGACAGGGCGTCGTTGGCAATCAGCCCCAGCATTTT

V: TRBV7-6
D: .
J: TRBJ1-4
size: .
length: 16
CDR3: CASSLAGGATNEKLFF
DNA: TGTGCCAGCAGCTTAGCTGGGGGCGCAACTAATGAAAAACTGTTTTTT

V: TRBV12-5
D: TRBD1
J: TRBJ1-2
size: .
length: 13
CDR3: CASGLETGYGYTF
DNA: TGTGCTAGTGGTTTGGAGACAGGGTATGGCTACACCTTC

V: TRBV12-3/TRBV12-4
D: .
J: TRBJ1-2
size: .
length: 12
CDR3: CASTEQGFGYTF
DNA: TGTGCCAGCACCGAGCAGGGGTTTGGCTACACCTTC

V: TRBV6-5
D: TRBD1
J: TRBJ2-7
size: .
length: 15
CDR3: CASTRGGTGAYEQYF
DNA: TGTGCCAGCACCAGGGGCGGGACAGGGGCCTACGAGCAGTACTTC

V: TRBV9
D: .
J: TRBJ2-7
size: .
length: 16
CDR3: CASSRGQRQSSYEQYF
DNA: TGTGCCAGCAGCCGAGGACAGCGACAGAGCTCCTACGAGCAGTACTTC

V: TRBV28
D: TRBD2
J: TRBJ2-2
size: .
length: 15
CDR3: CASTPGGEGAGELFF
DNA: TGTGCCAGCACCCCTGGGGGGGAAGGGGCCGGGGAGCTGTTTTTT

V: TRBV4-1
D: TRBD1
J: TRBJ1-2
size: .
length: 15
CDR3: CASSQATGVPYGYTF
DNA: TGCGCCAGCAGCCAAGCCACAGGGGTACCCTATGGCTACACCTTC

V: TRBV7-8
D: .
J: TRBJ1-1
size: .
length: 13
CDR3: CASTWEGQDEAFF
DNA: TGTGCCAGCACCTGGGAGGGGCAGGATGAAGCTTTCTTT

V: TRBV3-1/TRBV3-2
D: .
J: TRBJ2-5
size: few
length: 14
CDR3: CASSQDPGQETQYF
DNA: TGTGCCAGCAGCCAAGACCCAGGGCAAGAGACCCAGTACTTC

V: TRBV6-5
D: .
J: TRBJ1-1
size: .
length: 13
CDR3: CASNGGMNTEAFF
DNA: TGTGCCAGCAATGGTGGCATGAACACTGAAGCTTTCTTT